The T cell receptor beta chain under discussion was sequenced for a study of blood T cell repertoires in COVID-19. Study-level information: Whether acute or convalescent, the COVID-19 samples came from the United States, Italy and Spain. The cDNA or gDNA used as material had been derived from T cells, B-cell-depleted T cells, or PBMCs.

In the study's own analysis: By means of reference gene primer amplification, nucleated cell counts were estimated. Profiling relied on immunoSEQ multiplex PCR, and the TCRdb table lists in-frame clones only, not all of them. V and J calls and clone size come straight from that table; D and trimming were deduced from the DNA. Counted here are a few hundred thousand clones, 86% occurring once; the ten biggest clones make up 3.5% to 4%. There are 15 residues in the CDR3. Germline loops: CDR1 LGHNA, CDR2 YSLEER. The V and J ends lost 4 bases and 6 bases respectively, with 15 bases between them. What was sequenced was peripheral blood. This clonotype was sampled from a man aged 18 to 29 with active or convalescent COVID-19. The chain links TRBV4-3 to TRBJ1-4; perhaps TRBD1 as D (5 bases). CDR3 coding DNA: TGCGCCAGCAGCCCCGAAGGGGTCACCTATGAAAAACTGTTTTTT. This codes for CASSPEGVTYEKLFF.